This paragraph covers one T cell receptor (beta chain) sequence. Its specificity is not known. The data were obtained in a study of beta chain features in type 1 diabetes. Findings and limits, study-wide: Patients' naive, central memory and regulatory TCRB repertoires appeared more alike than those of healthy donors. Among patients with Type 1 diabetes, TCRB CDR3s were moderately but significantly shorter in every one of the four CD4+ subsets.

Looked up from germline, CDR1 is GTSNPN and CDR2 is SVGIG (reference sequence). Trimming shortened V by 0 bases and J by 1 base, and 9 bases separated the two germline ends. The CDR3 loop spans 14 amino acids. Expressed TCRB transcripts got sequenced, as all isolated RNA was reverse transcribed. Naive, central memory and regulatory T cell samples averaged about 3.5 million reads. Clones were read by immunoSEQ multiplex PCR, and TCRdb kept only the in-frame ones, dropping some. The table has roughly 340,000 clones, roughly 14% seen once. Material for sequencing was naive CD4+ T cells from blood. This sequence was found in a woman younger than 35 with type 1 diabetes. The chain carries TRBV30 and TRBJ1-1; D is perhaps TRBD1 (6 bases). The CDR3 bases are TGTGCCTGGAGTGTACAGGGCAAGAACACTGAAGCTTTCTTT. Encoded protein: CAWSVQGKNTEAFF.